A single sample gave rise to the 7 T cell receptor beta chains below, sequenced in a study of regulatory T cells in long-lasting Graves disease. Described time point: newly diagnosed GD, antithyroid drugs for less than 3 months. Generation of the TCR library employed RNA extracted from PBMCs. Combining iRepertoire HTBI primers with Arm-PCR of CDR3 regions, the authors built TCR beta libraries. TCRdb re-called the multiplex PCR reads with MiXCR, one entry per CDR3 protein. The sample lists 350,000 to 500,000 distinct CDR3 sequences; about 15% were seen once. The same sample was also used in a study of T cells in Graves' hyperthyroidism and ophthalmopathy.

The material was peripheral blood mononuclear cells (PBMCs), obtained at new diagnosis, from a patient treated with antithyroid drugs. The origin of the receptors is a woman between 50 and 59 years old with Graves disease.

This clonotype appeared many times. The CDR3 here is CASSPGTIFWEQYF. The DNA of the CDR3 is TGTGCCAGCAGTCCCGGGACAATTTTTTGGGAGCAGTACTTC. The J gene is TRBJ2-7, the V gene TRBV12-3 or TRBV12-4; possibly TRBD1 for D (6 bases). The V gene lost 5 bases and the J gene lost 7 bases, with 18 bases spanning the gap. The CDR3 extends over 14 amino acids.

The chain recombines TRBV6-1 with TRBJ1-1; D remains ambiguous. Germline assignment: CDR1 MNHNS and CDR2 SASEGT. This CDR3 contains 15 residues. Trimming stripped 2 bases from V and 2 bases from J, with 12 bases between. The CDR3 is CASSERSGVNTEAFF. CDR3 coding DNA: TGTGCCAGCAGTGAAAGGTCTGGGGTAAACACTGAAGCTTTCTTT.

This clonotype was recorded at least ten times. This chain links TRBV6-1 with TRBJ1-1; 7 nucleotides agree with TRBD1. The CDR3 totals 13 residues. Germline V gives CDR1 MNHNS, CDR2 SASEGT. The junction had 7 bases not matched to a gene; V was cut back by 6 bases and J by 6 bases. CDR3 sequence: CASRDRQGPEAFF. As DNA, the CDR3 is TGTGCCAGCAGGGATAGACAGGGTCCTGAAGCTTTCTTT.

As regards this clonotype: A read error is possible here, since a much larger clone lies one base away. V gene TRBV3-1 combines with J gene TRBJ2-1; 8 bases line up with TRBD2. Germline V gene data show CDR1 as LGHDT and CDR2 as YNNKEL (reference sequence). The CDR3 sequence is 16 residues long. J was trimmed by 9 bases and V by 0 bases; bases with no gene match: 10. The CDR3 loop reads CASSQDGPAGVGEQFF. CDR3 coding DNA: TGTGCCAGCAGCCAAGACGGACCAGCGGGAGTCGGTGAGCAGTTCTTC.

This clonotype was counted ten times or more. The V and J genes are TRBV2 and TRBJ1-1, with a possible D match to TRBD1 (5 bases). Germline V lookup: CDR1 SNHLY, CDR2 FYNNEI. V lost 8 bases to trimming and J lost 0 bases, with 13 bases between them. There are 14 residues in the CDR3. The CDR3 is CASSRTLMNTEAFF. Written as DNA, the CDR3 is TGTGCCAGCTCGAGGACACTCATGAACACTGAAGCTTTCTTT. Full variable domain (outside the CDR3, taken from reference TRBV2 and TRBJ1-1): EPEVTQTPSHQVTQMGQEVILRCVPISNHLYFYWYRQILGQKVEFLVSFYNNEISEKSEIFDDQFSVERPDGSNFTLKIRSTKLEDSAMYFCASSRTLMNTEAFFGQGTRLTVV.

The V and J genes are TRBV6-2 or TRBV6-3 and TRBJ2-7; TRBD1 agrees at 9 bases. The CDR3 is 13 residues long. CDR1 and CDR2 (germline): MNHEY, SVGEGT. V lost 10 bases to trimming and J lost 3 bases; unmatched junction nucleotides: 7. The CDR3, as DNA: TGTGCCAATGCCCGGGACAGGGACTACGAGCAGTACTTC. Amino acid sequence: CANARDRDYEQYF.

In the case of this clonotype: This may arise from a read error, as a much more abundant clone is one base away. The V call is TRBV28, the J call TRBJ2-7; D assignment may be TRBD1 or TRBD2 (5 bases each). This CDR3 has 16 amino acids. Germline CDR1 reads MDHEN; CDR2 reads SYDVKM. The CDR3 region is CAGSPWLGPEGYEQYF. The CDR3 region has the DNA TGTGCCGGCAGTCCATGGCTAGGTCCAGAGGGGTACGAGCAGTACTTC.